Sequencing of this T cell receptor beta chain was carried out in a study of STAT3 mutations in large granular lymphocyte leukemia. Study summary: Roughly half the longitudinally sequenced T-LGLL patients had canonical STAT3 mutations. Findings and limits, study-wide: Every T-cell large granular lymphocyte leukemia patient had at least one immunodominant TCR beta clonotype.

Of note for this clone: Its antigen remains unknown.

TCRdb's copy holds only in-frame clones and misses some; the assay was immunoSEQ multiplex PCR. The repertoire holds thousands of clones, with more than 65% as singletons. CDR1 is SGHRS, CDR2 YFSETQ, per germline. J lost 0 bases, V lost 4 bases, and 11 bases had no gene match. The CDR3 runs 19 residues. This clonotype was sampled from a human donor with T large granular lymphocyte leukemia. Some clones in this sample may be carry-over from other donors' samples. The sequenced sample was PBMCs. The gene calls are TRBV5-1 and TRBJ2-3; 13 nucleotides match TRBD2. The CDR3 DNA reads TGCGCCAGCAGCAGAGGACTAGCGGGAGTTTCTTTTAGCACAGATACGCAGTATTTT. It yields the protein CASSRGLAGVSFSTDTQYF.